This T cell receptor (beta chain) was identified during a study of cytomegalovirus exposure and HLA in healthy donors. General study findings and limits: HLA allele associations emerged for roughly 17,000 TCR beta sequences in a later analysis, at 0.05 false discovery rate. Reports state that TCR beta sequences accurately predicted most subjects' HLA-A and HLA-B alleles. A previous analysis found most TCR beta V segments productive roughly 87% or roughly 30% of the time. The listing of roughly 160 TCR beta chains classed them as cytomegalovirus-associated.

Trimming at V came to 3 bases and at J to 0 bases, leaving 4 bases not matched to a gene. Germline V gene data show CDR1 as MDHEN and CDR2 as SYDVKM. The CDR3 covers 15 residues. A remark on this clone: Its specificity is unknown.

The study ran its PCR with 60 Vbeta and 13 Jbeta primers. Some clones are missing from TCRdb's copy, which holds only in-frame ones; the method was immunoSEQ multiplex PCR. The repertoire holds fewer than 150,000 clones, with approximately 85% as singletons. Sequenced sample: PBMCs. This receptor was taken from a woman younger than 45 in good health and CMV-seropositive. The chain links TRBV28 to TRBJ1-1; 7 bases line up with TRBD1. As DNA, the CDR3 is TGTGCCAGCAGTTTGGGGACAGCCATGAACACTGAAGCTTTCTTT. Its translation is CASSLGTAMNTEAFF.